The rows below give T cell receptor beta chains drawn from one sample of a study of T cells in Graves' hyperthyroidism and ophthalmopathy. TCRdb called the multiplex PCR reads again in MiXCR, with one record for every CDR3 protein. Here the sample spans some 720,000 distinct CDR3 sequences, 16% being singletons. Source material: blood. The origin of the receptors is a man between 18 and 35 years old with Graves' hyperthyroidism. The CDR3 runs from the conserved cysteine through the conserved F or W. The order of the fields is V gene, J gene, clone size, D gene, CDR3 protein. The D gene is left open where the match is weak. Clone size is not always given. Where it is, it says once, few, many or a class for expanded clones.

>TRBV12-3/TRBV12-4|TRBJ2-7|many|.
CASSYGPSYEQYF
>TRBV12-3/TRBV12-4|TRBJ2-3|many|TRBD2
CASRLAATNTQYF
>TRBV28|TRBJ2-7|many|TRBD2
CAIKTSGGYEQYF
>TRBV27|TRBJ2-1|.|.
CASGRGGSHNEQFF
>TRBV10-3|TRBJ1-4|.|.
CAISELFKEGKEKLFF
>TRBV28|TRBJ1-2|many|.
CASSTPGGAGNYGYTF
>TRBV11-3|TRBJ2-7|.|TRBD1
CASSQVQGQGTYEQYF
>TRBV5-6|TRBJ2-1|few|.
CASSYVERGHEQFF
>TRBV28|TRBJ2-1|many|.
CASSLWTDEQFF
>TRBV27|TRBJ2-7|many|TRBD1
CASSPRDRGYEQYF
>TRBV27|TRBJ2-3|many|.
CASRYDLISTDTQYF
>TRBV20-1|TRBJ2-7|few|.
CSASLSYYEQYF
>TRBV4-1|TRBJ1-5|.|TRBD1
CASSQAGGKDQPQHF
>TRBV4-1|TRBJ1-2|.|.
CASSRHRDYPYGYTF
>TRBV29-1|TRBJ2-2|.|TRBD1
CSVDRGNTGELFF
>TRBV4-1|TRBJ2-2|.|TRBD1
CASSRTGVVTGELFF
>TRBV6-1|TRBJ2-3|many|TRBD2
CASRLAGALNTQYF
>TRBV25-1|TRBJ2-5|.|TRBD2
CASSELRAGGETQYF
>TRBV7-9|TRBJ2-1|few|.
CASSPPSPNEQFF
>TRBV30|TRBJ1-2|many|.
CAWRPGLLGYTF
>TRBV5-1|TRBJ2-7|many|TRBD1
CASRSGTGPSGSYEQYF
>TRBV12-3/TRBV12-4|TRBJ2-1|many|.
CASSLNPSPGEQFF
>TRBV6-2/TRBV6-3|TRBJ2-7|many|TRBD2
CASSYGAGTSYEQYF
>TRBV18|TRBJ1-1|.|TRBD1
CASSPPDRGEAFF
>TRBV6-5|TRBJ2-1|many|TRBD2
CASSYSDLAGGNEQFF
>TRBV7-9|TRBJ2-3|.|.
CASSQPDTQYF
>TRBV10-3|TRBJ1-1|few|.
CAISDSIEAFF
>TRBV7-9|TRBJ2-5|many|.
CASSPDLYQETQYF
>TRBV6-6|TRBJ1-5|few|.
CASSYTRISGNLHF
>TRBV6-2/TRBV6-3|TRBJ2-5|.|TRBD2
CASSYSRAGATVETQYF
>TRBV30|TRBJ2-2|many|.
CAWSVLTVGELFF
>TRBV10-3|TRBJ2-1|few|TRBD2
CAISDSGTTERNEQFF
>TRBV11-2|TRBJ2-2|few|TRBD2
CASSLMPGGGTTGELFF
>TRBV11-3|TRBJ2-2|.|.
CASSLDTAGELFF
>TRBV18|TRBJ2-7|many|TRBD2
CASSARDYPPIYEQYF
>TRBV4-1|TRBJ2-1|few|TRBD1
CASSQSSGTGGHNEQFF
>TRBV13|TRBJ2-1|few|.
CASSVSGPEPYNEQFF
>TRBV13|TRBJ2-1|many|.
CASSADHAIPSWEQFF
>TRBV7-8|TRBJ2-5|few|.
CASSLEGWVGETQYF
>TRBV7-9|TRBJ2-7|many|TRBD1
CASSLGTGRAYEQYF
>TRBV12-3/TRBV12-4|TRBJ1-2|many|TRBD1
CASSFGGQLIYGYTF
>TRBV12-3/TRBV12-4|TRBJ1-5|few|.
CASAEGARRPQHF
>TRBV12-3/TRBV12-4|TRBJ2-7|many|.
CASRSGLLGMFKQYF
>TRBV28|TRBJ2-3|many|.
CASRNRPGTSTDTQYF
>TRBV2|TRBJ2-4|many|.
CASSEGLWDIQYF